The TCR beta chain under discussion was sequenced for a study of T-cell reconstitution after alpha-beta-depleted transplantation in children. Preparation of the TCRbeta library involved a method that used unique molecular identifiers. TCRdb reprocessed the PCR reads via MiXCR and lists one record per CDR3 protein. The sample yields approximately 430,000 distinct CDR3 sequences, about a sixth seen once. This CDR3 region has 17 residues. After removal of 3 bases from V and 3 bases from J, the junction contained 9 bases not matched to a gene. Germline CDR1 SGHRS, CDR2 YFSETQ. In its sample, this clonotype was seen a few times.

The chain employs TRBV5-1 and TRBJ2-1, with TRBD2 matching over 10 bases. The receptor was isolated from a boy younger than two who had a stem cell transplant for Wiskott-Aldrich syndrome, so the T cells may come from the graft donor. Material: PBMCs, mostly from graft donor cells, obtained 360 days after TCRalphabeta/CD19-depleted stem cell transplant. In DNA, the CDR3 is TGCGCCAGCAGCTCCTATATACTAGCGGGGATCTACAATGAGCAGTTCTTC. Its protein product is CASSSYILAGIYNEQFF.